This T cell receptor (beta chain) derives from a study of identical twins. MiXCR, run by TCRdb on the 5' RACE reads, gives a single entry per CDR3 protein. Of around 370,000 distinct CDR3 sequences in the sample, 9% to 10% are singletons; the top ten hold around 8.6%. This CDR3 comprises 16 residues. V was clipped by 4 bases and J by 0 bases; unmatched bases: 5. Ten or more counts support this clonotype. Sequenced sample: naive T cells sorted from blood. The V gene is TRBV12-3 or TRBV12-4, the J gene TRBJ2-2; 7 nucleotides align to TRBD1. This clonotype was obtained from a woman aged 45-59 years in good health. CDR3 region: CASSSQGTTNTGELFF. CDR3 sequence (DNA): TGTGCCAGCAGTTCACAGGGGACAACGAACACCGGGGAGCTGTTTTTT.